One sample yielded the 3 T cell receptor beta chains listed below, sequenced in a study of shared clonotypes between healthy human individuals. Assay: immunoSEQ multiplex PCR; the TCRdb copy retains only in-frame clones and omits some. The sample shows 600,000 or so clones, roughly 98% of them seen only once. Naive CD8 cells comprised CD45RO-negative, CCR7-positively selected cells, excluding terminally differentiated effector memory CD45RA+ cells. The sequenced sample consisted of naive CD8+ T cells sorted from blood. These receptors all come from a young man in good health.

The CDR3 DNA is TGTGCCAGCAGCGTAGTGGCTAGCGCTTACAATGAGCAGTTCTTC. This gives the protein CASSVVASAYNEQFF. The rearrangement uses TRBV9 and TRBJ2-1; TRBD2 might be the D (6 bases). V shed 0 bases and J shed 4 bases, with 11 bases lying between them. The CDR3 has 15 residues. Germline V gives CDR1 SGDLS, CDR2 YYNGEE.

The chain employs TRBV7-2 and TRBJ1-1; no clear D. V lost 3 bases and J 5 bases, leaving 7 bases between the germline ends. The CDR3 is made up of 12 amino acids. Germline values: CDR1 SGHTA, CDR2 FQGNSA. CDR3 in amino acids: CASSFSWTEAFF. CDR3 nucleotide sequence: TGTGCCAGCAGCTTCTCATGGACTGAAGCTTTCTTT.

V usage is TRBV4-1 and J usage is TRBJ2-1; 9 bases line up with TRBD2. This CDR3 has 17 amino acids. After removal of 4 bases from V and 4 bases from J, the junction contained 11 bases not matched to a gene. Germline lookup yields CDR1 MGHRA and CDR2 YSYEKL. The CDR3 DNA reads as TGCGCCAGCAGCCTGATTCATAGCGGGAGTGGATACAATGAGCAGTTCTTC. Encoded protein: CASSLIHSGSGYNEQFF.